The present T cell receptor (beta chain) was sequenced within a study of T cells in Graves' hyperthyroidism and ophthalmopathy. Study results and limitations: Peripheral blood also featured most of the thyroid clonotypes expanded above 0.001. Ophthalmopathy and stable hyperthyroidism were separated by a 13 V-J model.

Turning to this clonotype: The antigen remains unidentified.

TCR beta CDR3 region amplification was performed from RNA transcripts. In the first-round RT-PCR of the TCR CDR3, the HTBI primer set was used. MiXCR was run by TCRdb on the multiplex PCR reads, yielding one entry per CDR3 protein. The sample shows under 350,000 distinct CDR3 sequences, over 15% of them seen only once. Investigators excluded patients with uncontrolled infection, other autoimmune disease, pregnancy or lactation. Diagnoses rested on clinical symptoms, serum thyroxine and TRAb, thyroid ultrasound and orbital computed tomography. Sequencing was performed on blood. This TCR derives from an older woman with Graves' ophthalmopathy.

The CDR3 loop reads CASSLGGLAGYEQYF. Written as DNA, the CDR3 is TGTGCCAGCAGCCTCGGGGGACTAGCGGGTTACGAGCAGTACTTC. The chain uses TRBV13 and TRBJ2-7; 12 bases match TRBD2. Germline CDR1 PRHDT, CDR2 FYEKMQ (reference sequence). CDR3 length: 15 residues. The V and J ends lost 5 bases and 4 bases, in that order; junction bases with no gene match: 6. Variable domain in full (rest from reference TRBV13 and TRBJ2-7): AAGVIQSPRHLIKEKRETATLKCYPIPRHDTVYWYQQGPGQDPQFLISFYEKMQSDKGSIPDRFSAQQFSDYHSELNMSSLELGDSALYFCASSLGGLAGYEQYFGPGTRLTVT.